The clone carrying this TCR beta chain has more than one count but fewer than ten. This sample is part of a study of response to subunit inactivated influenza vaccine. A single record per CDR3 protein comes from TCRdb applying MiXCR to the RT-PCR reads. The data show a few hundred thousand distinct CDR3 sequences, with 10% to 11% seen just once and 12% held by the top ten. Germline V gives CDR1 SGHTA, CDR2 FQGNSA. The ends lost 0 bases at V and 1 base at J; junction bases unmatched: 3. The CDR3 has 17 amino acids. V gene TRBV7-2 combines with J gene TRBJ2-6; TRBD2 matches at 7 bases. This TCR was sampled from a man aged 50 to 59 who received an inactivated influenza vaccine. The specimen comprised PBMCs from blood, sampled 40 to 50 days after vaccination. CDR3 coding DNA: TGTGCCAGCAGCTTAGCAGCGGGAAGATCTGGGGCCAACGTCCTGACTTTC. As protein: CASSLAAGRSGANVLTF.